Below, 20 T cell receptor beta chains from the same sample are listed, as sequenced in a study of technical replicates of blood from several donors. This table comes from immunoSEQ multiplex PCR, and its TCRdb copy is limited to in-frame clones, with some not included. The data hold over 90,000 clones, with roughly 95% observed a single time. Sequencing was done on a sample of T cells isolated from PBMCs. These receptors came from a human donor in good health.

CDR3 sequence: CASSLESVRSHEQYF. CDR3 sequence (DNA): TGTGCCAGCAGCTTAGAATCAGTGAGGAGCCACGAGCAGTACTTC. The chain recombines TRBV11-3 with TRBJ2-7; D gene unclear. This CDR3 comprises 15 residues. Trimming took 0 bases from V and 5 from J, leaving 14 bases between them. Germline CDR1 SGHNT, CDR2 YENEEA.

The V gene is TRBV7-3, the J gene TRBJ1-3; 7 nucleotides line up with TRBD1. This CDR3 region has 14 residues. CDR1 and CDR2 from the germline V gene are SGHTA and FQGTGA. V shed 6 bases, J shed 0 bases, and the junction held 2 bases outside the gene matches. CDR3 amino acids: CASRQGTSGNTIYF. CDR3 in DNA: TGTGCCAGCAGACAGGGGACCTCTGGAAACACCATATATTTT.

V usage is TRBV4-1 and J usage is TRBJ2-2; 8 bases map to TRBD1. This CDR3 spans 15 amino acids. V dropped 4 bases and J dropped 7; count of bases not matched to a gene: 8. The germline CDR1 and CDR2 sequences are MGHRA and YSYEKL. Here the CDR3 DNA reads TGCGCCAGCAGCCTCACGACAGGGGACAGCGGGGAGCTGTTTTTT. As protein: CASSLTTGDSGELFF.

This chain links TRBV30 with TRBJ2-6, with a possible D match to TRBD2 (5 bases). Germline V lookup: CDR1 GTSNPN, CDR2 SVGIG (reference sequence). There are 15 residues in the CDR3. Trimming removed 2 bases from V and 6 bases from J, with 14 bases in between. CDR3 coding DNA: TGTGCCTGGAGTCCATTCTCCCGGGAGGCCAACGTCCTGACTTTC. As protein: CAWSPFSREANVLTF. The whole variable domain, filled in from reference TRBV30 and TRBJ2-6, reads SQTIHQWPATLVQPVGSPLSLECTVEGTSNPNLYWYRQAAGRGLQLLFYSVGIGQISSEVPQNLSASRPQDRQFILSSKKLLLSDSGFYLCAWSPFSREANVLTFGAGSRLTVL.

The rearrangement joins TRBV6-1 to TRBJ1-2; TRBD1 matches at 9 bases. This CDR3 is built from 13 residues. The J segment lost 8 bases and the V segment lost 6 bases, leaving 7 bases of the junction unmatched. From germline, CDR1 is MNHNS and CDR2 SASEGT. CDR3 sequence reads: CASRQGAAMGYTF. DNA for the CDR3: TGTGCCAGCAGACAGGGGGCCGCTATGGGCTACACCTTC.

V gene TRBV7-9 combines with J gene TRBJ2-2; 7 positions match TRBD2. The ends lost 4 bases at V and 10 bases at J; junction bases unmatched: 15. CDR1 and CDR2 (germline): SEHNR, FQNEAQ (reference sequence). The CDR3 extends over 16 amino acids. The CDR3 is CASSWGGGQGAEELFF. The CDR3 DNA sequence: TGTGCCAGCAGCTGGGGGGGAGGCCAGGGAGCAGAGGAGCTGTTTTTT. Looking up the rest from reference TRBV7-9 and TRBJ2-2 gives the full variable domain: DTGVSQNPRHKITKRGQNVTFRCDPISEHNRLYWYRQTLGQGPEFLTYFQNEAQLEKSRLLSDRFSAERPKGSFSTLEIQRTEQGDSAMYLCASSWGGGQGAEELFFGEGSRLTVL.

The chain couples TRBV2 to TRBJ2-1; 9 bases are shared with TRBD2. V lost 3 bases and J lost 7; bases outside the gene matches: 7. CDR3 length: 15 residues. Germline CDR1 reads SNHLY; CDR2 reads FYNNEI. CDR3 protein: CASSEASGILNEQFF. The CDR3, as DNA: TGTGCCAGCAGTGAGGCTAGCGGGATATTAAATGAGCAGTTCTTC.

This sequence joins TRBV19 and TRBJ1-3; D gene unclear. With 3 bases removed from V and 0 bases from J, the gap between germline ends came to 12 bases. This CDR3 comprises 16 residues. CDR1 and CDR2 (germline): LNHDA, SQIVND (reference sequence). As DNA, the CDR3 is TGTGCCAGTAGTATTTCGGGGTTCAGCTCTGGAAACACCATATATTTT. Translating gives CASSISGFSSGNTIYF.

The chain recombines TRBV7-2 with TRBJ2-7; 7 positions agree with TRBD2. Looked up from germline, CDR1 is SGHTA and CDR2 is FQGNSA. The CDR3 is 14 amino acids. Trimming removed 7 bases from V and 2 bases from J; junction bases left unmatched: 8. The CDR3 region has the DNA TGTGCCAGCACCTACGGGACTATGGCCTACGAGCAGTACTTC. Protein sequence: CASTYGTMAYEQYF. The variable domain in full, completed from reference TRBV7-2 and TRBJ2-7, reads GAGVSQSPSNKVTEKGKDVELRCDPISGHTALYWYRQSLGQGLEFLIYFQGNSAPDKSGLPSDRFSAERTGGSVSTLTIQRTQQEDSAVYLCASTYGTMAYEQYFGPGTRLTVT.

This chain uses TRBV28 with TRBJ1-5; 9 bases are shared with TRBD1. CDR1 MDHEN and CDR2 SYDVKM come from the germline V gene. V was clipped by 5 bases and J by 4 bases; unmatched bases: 12. The CDR3 spans 17 residues. The CDR3 sequence: CASSPTGGFVGNQPQHF. The CDR3 bases are TGTGCCAGCAGTCCGACAGGGGGTTTTGTTGGGAATCAGCCCCAGCATTTT.

The gene calls are TRBV19 and TRBJ2-7; 11 bases agree with TRBD1. Trimming at V came to 5 bases and at J to 3 bases, leaving 3 bases not matched to a gene. The CDR3 has 14 amino acids. Germline CDR1 LNHDA, CDR2 SQIVND (reference sequence). This chain's CDR3 is CASSLGTGGYEQYF. In DNA form, the CDR3 reads TGTGCCAGTAGTCTCGGGACAGGGGGCTACGAGCAGTACTTC.

The rearrangement links TRBV27 to TRBJ2-1; 8 positions match TRBD2. The CDR3 has 14 residues. Trimming at V came to 2 bases and at J to 3 bases, leaving 0 bases not matched to a gene. Looked up from germline, CDR1 is MNHEY and CDR2 is SMNVEV (reference sequence). The CDR3 loop is CASSLAGGYNEQFF. DNA for the CDR3: TGTGCCAGCAGTTTAGCGGGGGGCTACAATGAGCAGTTCTTC.

CDR3 in amino acids: CASSPRRGTEAFF. CDR3 in DNA: TGTGCCAGCAGCCCAAGAAGGGGGACTGAAGCTTTCTTT. The V gene is TRBV11-2, the J gene TRBJ1-1, with a tentative D call TRBD1 (6 bases). Deletions cut 5 bases from V and 5 bases from J, with 12 bases between. CDR1 and CDR2 from the germline V gene are SGHAT and FQNNGV. CDR3 length: 13 amino acids.

The chain combines TRBV4-2 with TRBJ2-3; TRBD1 is a possible D gene (6 bases). V was shortened by 4 bases and J by 3 bases, with 14 bases between the two germline ends. Germline V gene sequence: CDR1 LGHNA, CDR2 YNFKEQ. This CDR3 comprises 15 residues. Here the CDR3 DNA reads TGTGCCAGCAGCCTAGGGGGAGCCAATACAGATACGCAGTATTTT. It translates to CASSLGGANTDTQYF.

The genes are TRBV28 and TRBJ2-7; 8 bases fit TRBD1. Germline V lookup: CDR1 MDHEN, CDR2 SYDVKM. The CDR3 runs 14 residues. The trim removed 6 bases at V and 5 bases at J, leaving 9 bases unmatched. CDR3 loop: CASSNGQGRDEQYF. As DNA, the CDR3 is TGTGCCAGCAGCAACGGACAGGGTAGAGACGAGCAGTACTTC.

The rearrangement joins TRBV19 to TRBJ2-1; 7 bases fit TRBD2. J lost 5 bases, V lost 2 bases, and 6 bases had no gene match. Germline V gene data show CDR1 as LNHDA and CDR2 as SQIVND (reference sequence). The CDR3 contains 15 residues. Here the CDR3 reads CASSITQRGHNEQFF. The CDR3 DNA reads TGTGCCAGTAGTATAACCCAGCGGGGACACAATGAGCAGTTCTTC.

V is TRBV18 and J is TRBJ2-5; D unresolved. V shed 3 bases and J shed 1 base, with 9 bases lying between them. This CDR3 comprises 14 residues. CDR1 and CDR2 (germline): KGHSH, LQKENI. In nucleotides, the CDR3 is TGTGCCAGCTCACCTTCAGGTACCCAAGAGACCCAGTACTTC. Its protein is CASSPSGTQETQYF.

This clone has just one count. The chain is built from TRBV28 and TRBJ2-7; D is uncertain. V gave up 6 bases and J gave up 0 bases, with 6 bases separating them. CDR1 is MDHEN and CDR2 is SYDVKM in the germline V gene. This CDR3 has 12 amino acids. This CDR3 is CASSLSSYEQYF. The CDR3 coding sequence is TGTGCCAGCAGCTTGAGCTCCTACGAGCAGTACTTC.

This chain connects TRBV27 to TRBJ2-4, with a possible D match to TRBD2 (6 bases). Germline lookup yields CDR1 MNHEY and CDR2 SMNVEV (reference sequence). The CDR3 covers 16 residues. V lost 3 bases and J 0 bases, leaving 12 bases between the germline ends. CDR3 sequence reads: CASSFGGLLAKNIQYF. CDR3 coding DNA: TGTGCCAGCAGTTTCGGAGGGCTACTAGCCAAAAACATTCAGTACTTC.

This sequence joins TRBV7-2 and TRBJ2-3; D might be TRBD2 (6 bases). With 4 bases removed from V and 4 bases from J, the gap between germline ends came to 12 bases. This CDR3 has 14 residues. Germline CDR1 is SGHTA and CDR2 is FQGNSA. The CDR3 DNA reads TGTGCCAGCAGCTCCAGGAGGGCCCCAGATACGCAGTATTTT. This gives the protein CASSSRRAPDTQYF.